This T cell receptor (beta chain) was profiled in a study of cytomegalovirus exposure and HLA in healthy donors. Comments on this clone: Its target is not known.

The PCR employed 60 Vbeta primers together with 13 Jbeta primers. The repertoire was sequenced with immunoSEQ multiplex PCR; TCRdb's copy has only in-frame clones and lacks some. The table lists over 95,000 clones, about 77% of them singletons, with roughly 3% in the top ten. Notes on the study in general: Clonal expansion, a later analysis showed, was greater in HLA-associated TCR beta chains than in equally common others. Another analysis was done later, and it associated around 16,000 TCR beta sequences with HLA alleles at 0.05 false discovery rate. Some V segments (TRBV6-2 and TRBV6-3 among them) were excluded as indistinguishable.

Germline CDR1 MDHEN, CDR2 SYDVKM. This CDR3 spans 17 amino acids. Trimming took 1 base from V and 7 from J, leaving 22 bases between them. The chain couples TRBV28 to TRBJ1-2; no definite D call. Source material: PBMCs. The TCR sequence derives from a man aged 40-49 years in good health and CMV-seronegative. CDR3 sequence reads: CASSLFNQANIGSGYTF. The DNA for the CDR3 is TGTGCCAGCAGTTTATTCAACCAGGCGAATATTGGAAGTGGCTACACCTTC.